These 6 T cell receptor beta chains were sequenced from one sample in a study of blood T cell repertoires in COVID-19. Data came from immunoSEQ multiplex PCR; TCRdb stores just in-frame clones and leaves some out. The sample yields around 130,000 clones, around four fifths seen once. Material: peripheral blood. The receptors here all came from an elderly man with acute or convalescent COVID-19.

V is TRBV3-1 (or the pseudogene TRBV3-2) and J is TRBJ2-7; weak D call: TRBD2 (6 bases). Germline CDR1 and CDR2: LGHDT and YNNKEL (reference sequence). The V gene lost 3 bases and the J gene lost 6 bases, with 9 bases spanning the gap. There are 12 residues in the CDR3. CDR3 sequence reads: CASSQTRTEQYF. The CDR3 nucleotides are TGTGCCAGCAGCCAGACTAGAACCGAGCAGTACTTC.

The CDR3 region is CASSETGVGEAFF. For the CDR3, the DNA is TGTGCCAGCAGTGAGACAGGGGTTGGTGAAGCTTTCTTT. The gene calls are TRBV6-1 and TRBJ1-1; 8 bases are shared with TRBD1. CDR3 length: 13 amino acids. Germline V gene sequence: CDR1 MNHNS, CDR2 SASEGT. Trimming removed 3 bases from V and 7 bases from J; junction bases left unmatched: 4.

This clone was counted ten times or more. This chain joins TRBV7-2 and TRBJ1-5, with a tentative D call TRBD1 (5 bases). The germline V and J ends were trimmed by 1 base and 2 bases, with 12 bases remaining between them. Germline CDR1 reads SGHTA; CDR2 reads FQGNSA. This CDR3 has 16 amino acids. CDR3 amino acids: CASSLVEGLGNQPQHF. CDR3 nucleotide sequence: TGTGCCAGCAGCTTAGTGGAGGGGTTGGGCAATCAGCCCCAGCATTTT.

The DNA for the CDR3 is TGTGCCAGTAGTGGTAGCGGGGGGCCCTACAATGAGCAGTTCTTC. This gives the protein CASSGSGGPYNEQFF. The chain recombines TRBV19 with TRBJ2-1; 10 bases align to TRBD2. Germline trimming cut 5 bases from V and 2 bases from J; bases unmatched to any gene: 3. Looked up from germline, CDR1 is LNHDA and CDR2 is SQIVND (reference sequence). The CDR3 is 15 residues long. The whole variable domain, remainder taken from reference TRBV19 and TRBJ2-1, is DGGITQSPKYLFRKEGQNVTLSCEQNLNHDAMYWYRQDPGQGLRLIYYSQIVNDFQKGDIAEGYSVSREKKESFPLTVTSAQKNPTAFYLCASSGSGGPYNEQFFGPGTRLTVL.

The CDR3 protein is CASTGTLRNTIYF. The CDR3 DNA sequence: TGTGCCAGCACCGGGACACTTCGGAACACCATATATTTT. The chain employs TRBV6-5 and TRBJ1-3; D possibly corresponds to TRBD1 (6 bases). Germline CDR1 MNHEY, CDR2 SVGAGI. The CDR3 length is 13 residues. The V and J ends lost 7 bases and 7 bases respectively, with 14 bases between them.

This chain connects TRBV9 to TRBJ2-5; TRBD2 aligns across 8 bases. Germline assignment: CDR1 SGDLS and CDR2 YYNGEE. V lost 7 bases and J lost 5; bases outside the gene matches: 7. CDR3 length: 13 residues. The CDR3 region is CASGSGGLETQYF. The CDR3 bases are TGTGCCAGCGGCTCGGGAGGGTTGGAGACCCAGTACTTC.